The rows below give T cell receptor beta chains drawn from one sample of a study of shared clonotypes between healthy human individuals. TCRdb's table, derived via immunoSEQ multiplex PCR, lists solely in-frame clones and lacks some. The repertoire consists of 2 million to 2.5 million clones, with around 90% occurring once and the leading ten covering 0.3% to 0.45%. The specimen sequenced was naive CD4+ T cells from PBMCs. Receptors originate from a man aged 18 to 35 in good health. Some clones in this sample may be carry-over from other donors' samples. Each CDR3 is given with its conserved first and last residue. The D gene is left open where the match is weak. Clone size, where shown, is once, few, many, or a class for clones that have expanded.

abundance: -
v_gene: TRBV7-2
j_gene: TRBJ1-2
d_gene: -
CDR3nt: TGTGCCAGCAGCTTTACACGCACCAGGCCCCAATTCTATGGCTACACCTTC
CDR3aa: CASSFTRTRPQFYGYTF

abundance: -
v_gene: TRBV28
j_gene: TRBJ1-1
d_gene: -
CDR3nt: TGTGCCAGCAGTCCGTCCCACCTCATGAACACTGAAGCTTTCTTT
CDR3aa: CASSPSHLMNTEAFF

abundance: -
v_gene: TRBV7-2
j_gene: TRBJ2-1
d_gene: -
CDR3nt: TGTGCCAGCAGCTTAGCTCGCCAGGGCGGTGAGCAGTTCTTC
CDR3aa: CASSLARQGGEQFF

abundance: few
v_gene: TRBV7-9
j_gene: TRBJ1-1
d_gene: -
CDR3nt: TGTGCCAGCAGCTTATCCCAGGGGACTGAAGCTTTCTTT
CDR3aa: CASSLSQGTEAFF

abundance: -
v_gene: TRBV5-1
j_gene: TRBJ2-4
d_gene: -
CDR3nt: TGCGCCAGCAGCACGACAGACAGAAACATTCAGTACTTC
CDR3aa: CASSTTDRNIQYF

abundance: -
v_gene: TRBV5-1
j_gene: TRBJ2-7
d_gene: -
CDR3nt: TGCGCCAGCAGCTTTACCGGGCCCTACGAGCAGTACTTC
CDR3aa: CASSFTGPYEQYF

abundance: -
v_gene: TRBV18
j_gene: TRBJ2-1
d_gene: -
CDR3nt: TGTGCCAGCTCACCATCCAGGGATGAGCAGTTCTTC
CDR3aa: CASSPSRDEQFF

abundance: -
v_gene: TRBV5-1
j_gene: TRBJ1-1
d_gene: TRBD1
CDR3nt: TGCGCCAGCAGCTTGGCCGTCGGGACAGGCTATAACACTGAAGCTTTCTTT
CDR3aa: CASSLAVGTGYNTEAFF

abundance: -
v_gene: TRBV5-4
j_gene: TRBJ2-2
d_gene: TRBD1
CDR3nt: TGTGCCAGCAGCCGAGGGGGCAGGGGGCGAGTAGACACCGGGGAGCTGTTTTTT
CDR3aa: CASSRGGRGRVDTGELFF

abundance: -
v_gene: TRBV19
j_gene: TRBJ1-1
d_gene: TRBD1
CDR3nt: TGTGCCAGTAGCAGTGGACAGGGGTGGACTGAAGCTTTCTTT
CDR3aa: CASSSGQGWTEAFF

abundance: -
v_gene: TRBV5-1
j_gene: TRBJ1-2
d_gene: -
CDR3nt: TGCGCCAGCAGCTTGGTATATCTGCCGGGCAACTATGGCTACACCTTC
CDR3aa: CASSLVYLPGNYGYTF

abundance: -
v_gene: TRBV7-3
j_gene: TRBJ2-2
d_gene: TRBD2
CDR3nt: TGTGCCAGCAGCTTGGGACTAGCGGTCAACACCGGGGAGCTGTTTTTT
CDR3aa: CASSLGLAVNTGELFF

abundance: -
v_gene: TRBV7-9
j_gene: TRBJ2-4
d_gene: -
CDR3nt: TGTGCCAGCAGCTCAATCCCCCTCCAGAACATTCAGTACTTC
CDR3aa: CASSSIPLQNIQYF

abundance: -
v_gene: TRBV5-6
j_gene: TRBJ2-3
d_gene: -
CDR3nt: TGTGCCAGCAGCTCGGACATGATGGGCACAGATACGCAGTATTTT
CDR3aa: CASSSDMMGTDTQYF

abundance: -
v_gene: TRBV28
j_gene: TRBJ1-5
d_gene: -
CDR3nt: TGTGCCAGCAGTTTACCCCAGGCCCGCCAGCCCCAGCATTTT
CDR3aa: CASSLPQARQPQHF

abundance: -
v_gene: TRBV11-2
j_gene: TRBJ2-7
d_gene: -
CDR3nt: TGTGCCAGCAGCTTAGATCGGACGGTAACCTACGAGCAGTACTTC
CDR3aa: CASSLDRTVTYEQYF

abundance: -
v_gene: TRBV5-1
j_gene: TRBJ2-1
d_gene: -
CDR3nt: TGCGCCAGCAGCGTGAGTCGGGGAAATATTCGCGGTGAGCAGTTCTTC
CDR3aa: CASSVSRGNIRGEQFF

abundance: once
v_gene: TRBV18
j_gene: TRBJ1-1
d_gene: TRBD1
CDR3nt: TGTGCCAGCTCACCTCAGGGGGCTACTGAAGCTTTCTTT
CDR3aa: CASSPQGATEAFF

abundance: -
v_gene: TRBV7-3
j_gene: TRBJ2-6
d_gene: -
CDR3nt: TGTGCCAGCAGCTCGCAGGGAGCTGGGGCCAACGTCCTGACTTTC
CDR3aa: CASSSQGAGANVLTF

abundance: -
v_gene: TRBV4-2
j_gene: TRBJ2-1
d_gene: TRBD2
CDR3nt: TGTGCCAGCAGCCAAGTAAGGGCTAGCGGGAATGAGCAGTTCTTC
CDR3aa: CASSQVRASGNEQFF

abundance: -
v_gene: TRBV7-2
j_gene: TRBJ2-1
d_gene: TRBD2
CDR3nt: TGTGCCAGCAGCTGGACTAGCGGGAGGGGGGATGAGCAGTTCTTC
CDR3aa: CASSWTSGRGDEQFF

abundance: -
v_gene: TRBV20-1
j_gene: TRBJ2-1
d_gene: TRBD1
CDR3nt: TGCAGTGCTAGCGACAGGGCTGAGCAGTTCTTC
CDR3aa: CSASDRAEQFF

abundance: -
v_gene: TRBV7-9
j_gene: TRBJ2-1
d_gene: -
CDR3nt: TGTGCCAGCAGCCCCCAGGGGGGGCAGACCAATGAGCAGTTCTTC
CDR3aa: CASSPQGGQTNEQFF

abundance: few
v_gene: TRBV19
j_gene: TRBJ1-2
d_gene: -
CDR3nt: TGTGCCAGTAGTAACCCCCGGACGGGGGAGAACTATGGCTACACCTTC
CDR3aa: CASSNPRTGENYGYTF

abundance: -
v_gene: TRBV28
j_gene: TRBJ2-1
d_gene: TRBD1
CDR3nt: TGTGCCAGCAGCTCTTGGGGACAGGAGGGATACAATGAGCAGTTCTTC
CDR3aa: CASSSWGQEGYNEQFF

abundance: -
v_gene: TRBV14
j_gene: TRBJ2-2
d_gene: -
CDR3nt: TGTGCCAGCAGCCAAGGCGGGCGGGACACCGGGGAGCTGTTTTTT
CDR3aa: CASSQGGRDTGELFF

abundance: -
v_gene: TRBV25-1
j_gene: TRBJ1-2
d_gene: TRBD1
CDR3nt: TGTGCCAGCGGACAGGGGTGGGGCTACACCTTC
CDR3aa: CASGQGWGYTF

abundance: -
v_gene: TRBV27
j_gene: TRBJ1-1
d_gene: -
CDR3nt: TGTGCCAGCAGTTTGTTAAGGGAGAGGAGCACTGAAGCTTTCTTT
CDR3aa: CASSLLRERSTEAFF

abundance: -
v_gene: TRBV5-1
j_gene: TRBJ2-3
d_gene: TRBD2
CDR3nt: TGCGCCAGTCGGTGGGTAGCGGGAGAGGCAGATACGCAGTATTTT
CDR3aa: CASRWVAGEADTQYF

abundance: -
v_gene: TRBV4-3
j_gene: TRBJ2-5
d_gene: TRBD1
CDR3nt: TGCGCCAGCAGCCCCGGGGACAGGCAATACCAAGAGACCCAGTACTTC
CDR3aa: CASSPGDRQYQETQYF

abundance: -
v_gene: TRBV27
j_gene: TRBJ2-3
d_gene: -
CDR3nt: TGTGCCAGCCAACCCAGGAGGTCGTCTACTGGCACAGATACGCAGTATTTT
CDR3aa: CASQPRRSSTGTDTQYF

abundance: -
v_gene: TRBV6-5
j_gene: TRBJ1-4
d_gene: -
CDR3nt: TGTGCCAGCAGTTCGTACCGAAAGGAAAAACTGTTTTTT
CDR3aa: CASSSYRKEKLFF

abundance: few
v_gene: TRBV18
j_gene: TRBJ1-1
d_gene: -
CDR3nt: TGTGCCAGCTCACCAACAGATGTGGGCGCTGAAGCTTTCTTT
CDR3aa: CASSPTDVGAEAFF

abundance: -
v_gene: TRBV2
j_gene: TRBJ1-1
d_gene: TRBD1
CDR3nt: TGTGCCAGCAGGGGGGACAGTCAGGGGACTGAAGCTTTCTTT
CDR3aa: CASRGDSQGTEAFF

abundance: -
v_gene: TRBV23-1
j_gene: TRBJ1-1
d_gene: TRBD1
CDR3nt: TGCGCCAGCAGTCACCCGGGACAGGGGAACACTGAAGCTTTCTTT
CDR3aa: CASSHPGQGNTEAFF

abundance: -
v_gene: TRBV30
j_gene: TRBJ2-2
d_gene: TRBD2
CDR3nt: TGTGCCTGGACTACCTTGGGGGGGACCGGGGAGCTGTTTTTT
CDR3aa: CAWTTLGGTGELFF

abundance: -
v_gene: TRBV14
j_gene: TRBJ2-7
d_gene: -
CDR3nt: TGTGCCAGCGGGGCTTTCGACGAGCAGTACTTC
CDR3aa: CASGAFDEQYF

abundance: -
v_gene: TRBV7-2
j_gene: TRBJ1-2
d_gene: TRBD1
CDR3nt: TGTGCCAGCAGCTTATACGGGGACAGGACGGGCTACACCTTC
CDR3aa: CASSLYGDRTGYTF

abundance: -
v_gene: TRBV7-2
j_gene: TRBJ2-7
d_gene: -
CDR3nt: TGTGCCAGCAGCTTTTTTAGCGAGCAGTACTTC
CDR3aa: CASSFFSEQYF

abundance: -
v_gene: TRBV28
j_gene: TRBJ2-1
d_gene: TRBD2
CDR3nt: TGTGCCAGCCGAGTTTCTCAGGGACTAGTTGATTTTAATGAGCAGTTCTTC
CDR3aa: CASRVSQGLVDFNEQFF

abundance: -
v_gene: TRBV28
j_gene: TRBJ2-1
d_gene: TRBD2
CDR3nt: TGTGCCAGCAGGGAATTAGCGGGAAACGAGTTCTTC
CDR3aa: CASRELAGNEFF

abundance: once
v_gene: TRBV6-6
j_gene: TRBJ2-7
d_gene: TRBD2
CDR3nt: TGTGCCAGCAGCCGTACTAGCGGGAAGACATACGAGCAGTACTTC
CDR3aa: CASSRTSGKTYEQYF

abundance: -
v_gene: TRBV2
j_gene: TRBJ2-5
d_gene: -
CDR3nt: TGTGCCAGCAGCCCTCGGGGGGCGCGGGAGACCCAGTACTTC
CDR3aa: CASSPRGARETQYF